Following are 7 T cell receptor beta chains from one sample sequenced in a study of naive and memory T cell subsets (dated by TCRdb to about 2017). Receptors were amplified or captured by UMI-ligation and nested PCR. Sequencer: Illumina MiSeq. Four rounds of PCR, run with the SP2 primer together with nested alpha and beta constant region primers, were used to amplify the ligated cDNA. TCRdb itself trimmed the public reads at Q25 with fastp, ran MiXCR and retained productive beta chains. Identical CDR3 protein sequences are pooled into one entry, listed with their most common genes and DNA. This sample holds some 26,000 distinct CDR3 sequences; roughly 5.2% were observed only once. 7.4% of the sample rests with the top ten. The study described a robust, sensitive protocol for amplifying, sequencing and analyzing TCRs, using 3' ligation of a UMI-containing oligonucleotide to TCR cDNA. The source material was blood. These TCRs come from an adult in good health.

The table lists this clonotype with many counts. The V gene is TRBV11-2, the J gene TRBJ2-5; D gene ambiguous. Looked up from germline, CDR1 is SGHAT and CDR2 is FQNNGV. The CDR3 has 13 residues. Between the trimmed V and J ends, which lost 5 bases and 0 bases, there was a span of 7 bases. CDR3 in amino acids: CASSGNNQETQYF. Written as DNA, the CDR3 is TGTGCCAGCAGCGGGAACAACCAAGAGACCCAGTACTTC.

This clonotype was counted many times. V is TRBV7-2 and J is TRBJ1-1; D possibly corresponds to TRBD1 (6 bases). This CDR3 is 14 amino acids long. Trimming took off 5 bases at V and 0 bases at J, with 10 bases between the two ends. Germline V gives CDR1 SGHTA, CDR2 FQGNSA. DNA for the CDR3: TGTGCCAGCAGCGTCGACAGGTTGAACACTGAAGCTTTCTTT. Translating gives CASSVDRLNTEAFF.

This clonotype was seen ten or more times. J is TRBJ1-5 and V is TRBV24-1; D possibly corresponds to TRBD1 (5 bases). Germline CDR1 and CDR2: KGHDR and SFDVKD. Trimming shortened V by 7 bases and J by 3 bases, and 15 bases separated the two germline ends. There are 15 residues in the CDR3. The CDR3 here is CATSEGSGNNQPQHF. The CDR3 nucleotides are TGTGCCACCAGCGAGGGGTCCGGGAACAATCAGCCCCAGCATTTT.

By proportion, this clonotype is medium-sized. V and J are TRBV7-9 and TRBJ1-1; D possibly corresponds to TRBD1 (6 bases). The CDR3 sequence is 14 residues long. The V and J ends lost 5 bases and 1 base respectively, with 11 bases between them. Germline V gene lookup returns CDR1 SEHNR and CDR2 FQNEAQ (reference sequence). CDR3 sequence reads: CASSEQGRNTEAFF. The CDR3 DNA reads TGTGCCAGCAGCGAACAGGGTCGGAACACTGAAGCTTTCTTT.

This clonotype was counted many times. This sequence joins TRBV6-2 or TRBV6-3 and TRBJ1-5; D may be TRBD1 (6 bases). The CDR3 runs to 14 residues. Germline lookup yields CDR1 MNHEY and CDR2 SVGEGT. Trimming pared 2 bases from V and 8 bases from J, leaving 13 bases between. CDR3 residues: CASSYGGIREPQHF. The CDR3, as DNA: TGTGCCAGCAGTTACGGGGGCATTCGTGAGCCCCAGCATTTT.

There are many counts of this clonotype. The rearrangement links TRBV2 to TRBJ2-4; no clear D gene. Between the trimmed V and J ends, which lost 7 bases and 1 base, there was a span of 11 bases. The CDR3 runs 14 residues. CDR1 is SNHLY, CDR2 FYNNEI, per germline. Here the CDR3 DNA reads TGTGCCAGCAAACCCTTAGACGCCAAAAACATTCAGTACTTC. Its translation is CASKPLDAKNIQYF. The variable domain in full, with the rest retrieved from reference TRBV2 and TRBJ2-4, is EPEVTQTPSHQVTQMGQEVILRCVPISNHLYFYWYRQILGQKVEFLVSFYNNEISEKSEIFDDQFSVERPDGSNFTLKIRSTKLEDSAMYFCASKPLDAKNIQYFGAGTRLSVL.

This clonotype was seen only a few times. A much larger clone is a single base away; this may be a read error. This chain joins TRBV4-2 and TRBJ2-1; 8 nucleotides agree with TRBD1. The CDR3 covers 14 residues. After removal of 1 base from V and 6 bases from J, the junction contained 2 bases not matched to a gene. Germline CDR1 LGHNA, CDR2 YNFKEQ. CDR3 protein: CASSQGDRGNEQFF. CDR3 in DNA: TGTGCCAGCAGCCAAGGAGACAGGGGCAATGAGCAGTTCTTC.